This T cell receptor (beta chain) was found in a study of cytomegalovirus exposure and HLA in healthy donors. On the study more broadly: In terms of ancestry, the Caucasian-associated cluster contained roughly four fifths of the roughly 400 genotyped donors.

Findings and caveats of the study: Being indistinguishable, some V segments were excluded, TRBV6-2 and TRBV6-3 among them.

This clone was picked up a small number of times. The antigen remains undetermined. Amplification used 60 Vbeta primers and 13 Jbeta primers. Profiling relied on immunoSEQ multiplex PCR, and the TCRdb table lists in-frame clones only, not all of them. This table has under 150,000 clones, under 90% appearing once. CDR3 size: 15 residues. CDR1 is LNHDA, CDR2 SQIVND, per germline (reference sequence). Unmatched junction bases numbered 8, after V lost 4 bases and J lost 4 bases. The chain combines TRBV19 with TRBJ1-1; 8 bases are a match to TRBD1. This receptor was identified in a woman in her thirties or forties in good health and CMV-seronegative. The sample was PBMCs. CDR3 sequence (DNA): TGTGCCAGTAGTAGCCGACAGGGGCGAAGCACTGAAGCTTTCTTT. Its translation: CASSSRQGRSTEAFF.